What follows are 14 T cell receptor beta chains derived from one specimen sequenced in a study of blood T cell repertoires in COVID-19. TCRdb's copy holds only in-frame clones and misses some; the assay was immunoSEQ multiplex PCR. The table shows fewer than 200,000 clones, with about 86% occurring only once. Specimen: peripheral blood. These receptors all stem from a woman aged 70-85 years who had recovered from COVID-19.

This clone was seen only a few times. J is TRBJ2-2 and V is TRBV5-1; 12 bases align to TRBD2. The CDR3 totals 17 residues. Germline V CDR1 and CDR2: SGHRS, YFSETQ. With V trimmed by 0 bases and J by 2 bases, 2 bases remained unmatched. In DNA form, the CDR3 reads TGCGCCAGCAGCTTGGAGACTAGCGGGAGAAACACCGGGGAGCTGTTTTTT. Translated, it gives CASSLETSGRNTGELFF.

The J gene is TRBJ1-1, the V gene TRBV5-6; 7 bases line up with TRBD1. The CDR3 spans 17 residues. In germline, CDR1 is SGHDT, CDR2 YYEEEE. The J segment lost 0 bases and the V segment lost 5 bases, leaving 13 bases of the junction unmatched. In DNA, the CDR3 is TGTGCCAGCAGGAGAGGGGGCACAGCTGGTATGAACACTGAAGCTTTCTTT. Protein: CASRRGGTAGMNTEAFF.

CDR3 in amino acids: CASTPGGIYGYTF. The CDR3 region has the DNA TGTGCCAGCACCCCAGGGGGGATATATGGCTACACCTTC. The chain employs TRBV28 and TRBJ1-2; 7 bases line up with TRBD1. Unmatched junction bases numbered 7, after V lost 7 bases and J lost 5 bases. CDR3 length: 13 amino acids. Germline V gene lookup returns CDR1 MDHEN and CDR2 SYDVKM.

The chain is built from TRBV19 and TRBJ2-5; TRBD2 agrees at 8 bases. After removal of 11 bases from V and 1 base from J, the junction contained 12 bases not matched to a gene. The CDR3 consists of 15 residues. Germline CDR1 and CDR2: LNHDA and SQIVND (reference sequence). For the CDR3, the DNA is TGTGCCTCTCGTCAGGCGGGGGGCCTCCAAGAGACCCAGTACTTC. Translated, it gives CASRQAGGLQETQYF. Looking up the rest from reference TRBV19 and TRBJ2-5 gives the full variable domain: DGGITQSPKYLFRKEGQNVTLSCEQNLNHDAMYWYRQDPGQGLRLIYYSQIVNDFQKGDIAEGYSVSREKKESFPLTVTSAQKNPTAFYLCASRQAGGLQETQYFGPGTRLLVL.

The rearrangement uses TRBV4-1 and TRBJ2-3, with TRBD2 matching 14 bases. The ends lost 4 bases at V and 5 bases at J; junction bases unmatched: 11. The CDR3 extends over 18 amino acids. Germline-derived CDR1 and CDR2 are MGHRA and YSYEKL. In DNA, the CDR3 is TGCGCCAGCAGCCGGCGGGCGGGACTAGCGGGAGTGATAGATACGCAGTATTTT. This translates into CASSRRAGLAGVIDTQYF.

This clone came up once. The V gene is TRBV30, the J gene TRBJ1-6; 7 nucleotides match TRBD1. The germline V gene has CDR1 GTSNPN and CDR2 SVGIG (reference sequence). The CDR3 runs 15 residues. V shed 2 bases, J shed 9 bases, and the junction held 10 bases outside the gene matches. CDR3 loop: CAWSLVGGGGSPLHF. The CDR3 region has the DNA TGTGCCTGGAGTTTGGTAGGGGGCGGCGGTTCACCCCTCCACTTT.

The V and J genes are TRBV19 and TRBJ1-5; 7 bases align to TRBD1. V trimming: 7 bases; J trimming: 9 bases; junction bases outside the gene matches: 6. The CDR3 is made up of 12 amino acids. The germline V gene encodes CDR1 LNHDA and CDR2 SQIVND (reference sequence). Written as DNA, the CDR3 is TGTGCCAGTACCCCCTCAGGGGGGCCCCAGCATTTT. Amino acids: CASTPSGGPQHF.

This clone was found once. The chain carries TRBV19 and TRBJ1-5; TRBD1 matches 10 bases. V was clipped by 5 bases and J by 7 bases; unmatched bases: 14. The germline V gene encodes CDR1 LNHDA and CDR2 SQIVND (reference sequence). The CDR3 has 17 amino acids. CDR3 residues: CASSEGQGILGTQPQHF. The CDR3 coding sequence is TGTGCCAGTAGTGAGGGACAGGGGATTCTTGGTACCCAGCCCCAGCATTTT.

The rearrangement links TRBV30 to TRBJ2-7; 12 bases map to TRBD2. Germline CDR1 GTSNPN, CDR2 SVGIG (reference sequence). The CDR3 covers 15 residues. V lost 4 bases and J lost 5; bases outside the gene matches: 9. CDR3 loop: CAWTAGLAGVDEQYF. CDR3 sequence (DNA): TGTGCCTGGACCGCGGGACTAGCGGGTGTGGACGAGCAGTACTTC.

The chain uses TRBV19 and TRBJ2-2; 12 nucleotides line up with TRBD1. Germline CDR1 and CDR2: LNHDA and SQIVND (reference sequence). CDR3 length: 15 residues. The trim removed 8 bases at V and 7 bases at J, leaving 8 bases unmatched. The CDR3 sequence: CASGGTGGVGGELFF. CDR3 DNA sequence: TGTGCCAGTGGGGGGACAGGGGGCGTCGGCGGGGAGCTGTTTTTT.

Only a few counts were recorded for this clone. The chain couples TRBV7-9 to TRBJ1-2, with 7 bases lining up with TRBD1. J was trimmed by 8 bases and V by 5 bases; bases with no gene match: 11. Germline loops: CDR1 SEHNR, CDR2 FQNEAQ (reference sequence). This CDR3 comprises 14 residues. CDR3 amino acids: CASSPQTGTGGYTF. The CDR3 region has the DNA TGTGCCAGCAGCCCGCAGACAGGGACTGGGGGCTACACCTTC. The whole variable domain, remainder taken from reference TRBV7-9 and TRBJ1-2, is DTGVSQNPRHKITKRGQNVTFRCDPISEHNRLYWYRQTLGQGPEFLTYFQNEAQLEKSRLLSDRFSAERPKGSFSTLEIQRTEQGDSAMYLCASSPQTGTGGYTFGSGTRLTVV.

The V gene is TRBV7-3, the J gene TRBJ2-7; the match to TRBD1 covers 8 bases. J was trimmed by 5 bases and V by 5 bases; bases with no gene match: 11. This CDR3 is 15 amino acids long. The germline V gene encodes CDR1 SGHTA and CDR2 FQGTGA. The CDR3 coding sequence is TGTGCCAGCAGCGCCCAGGGGGCGCGTGGGGACGAGCAGTACTTC. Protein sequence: CASSAQGARGDEQYF. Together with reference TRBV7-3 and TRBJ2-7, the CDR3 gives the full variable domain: GAGVSQTPSNKVTEKGKYVELRCDPISGHTALYWYRQSLGQGPEFLIYFQGTGAADDSGLPNDRFFAVRPEGSVSTLKIQRTERGDSAVYLCASSAQGARGDEQYFGPGTRLTVT.

This CDR3 reads CASPGTSFRPDTQYF. CDR3 nucleotide sequence: TGTGCCAGCCCCGGGACATCATTCCGCCCAGATACGCAGTATTTT. This sequence joins TRBV6-5 and TRBJ2-3; D perhaps matches TRBD1 (6 bases). The germline V gene encodes CDR1 MNHEY and CDR2 SVGAGI. CDR3 size: 15 residues. Trimming removed 8 bases from V and 4 bases from J, with 19 bases in between.

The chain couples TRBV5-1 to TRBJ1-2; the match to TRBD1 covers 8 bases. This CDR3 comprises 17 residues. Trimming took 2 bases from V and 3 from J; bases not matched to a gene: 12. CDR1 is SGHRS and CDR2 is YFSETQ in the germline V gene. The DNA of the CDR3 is TGCGCCAGCAGCTTTGGGGCAGGGGGCGCGGGTGACTATGGCTACACCTTC. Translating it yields CASSFGAGGAGDYGYTF.